This T cell receptor (beta chain) was obtained from a study of blood T cell repertoires in COVID-19. Turning to the study itself: Researchers got acute and convalescent COVID-19 samples from the United States, Italy and Spain.

As handled by the study authors: Amplifying reference gene primers gave estimates of nucleated cell counts. Only in-frame clones appear in the TCRdb table, and some are missing; sequencing was by immunoSEQ multiplex PCR. The D gene and trimming were derived from the DNA, and the V and J assignments and clone size from that table. The data contain 300,000 or so clones, 80% to 90% of them singletons. Germline V gene data show CDR1 as MNHEY and CDR2 as SVGAGI. Trimming removed 4 bases at V and 4 bases at J, with 13 bases between. The CDR3 is made up of 15 amino acids. The chain has TRBV6-5 and TRBJ1-4, with D maybe TRBD1 (5 bases). The TCR comes from a woman in her forties with acute or convalescent COVID-19. Sequencing was carried out using peripheral blood. As DNA, the CDR3 is TGTGCCAGCAGTTTAGGGGCGTACGGTAATGAAAAACTGTTTTTT. Protein: CASSLGAYGNEKLFF.